These 12 T cell receptor beta chains came from one sample sequenced in a study of shared clonotypes between healthy human individuals. Only in-frame clones appear in the TCRdb table, and some are missing; sequencing was by immunoSEQ multiplex PCR. The sample shows around 500,000 clones, approximately 80% of them seen only once. The sequenced sample was PBMCs. These receptors were obtained from a woman in her forties in good health. Some clones in this sample may be carry-over from other donors' samples.

The rearrangement uses TRBV29-1 and TRBJ1-2; D gene ambiguous. V was shortened by 4 bases and J by 2 bases, with 26 bases between the two germline ends. Per germline, CDR1 SQVTM and CDR2 ANQGSEA. There are 18 residues in the CDR3. Here the CDR3 DNA reads TGCAGCGTTGGTTCTGGTGTCGACGAACAATTTACAAACTATGGCTACACCTTC. Protein product: CSVGSGVDEQFTNYGYTF.

This chain's CDR3 is CAWSVGGAFQFF. The CDR3 DNA is TGTGCCTGGAGTGTAGGGGGGGCTTTTCAGTTCTTC. This rearrangement joins TRBV30 to TRBJ2-1; tentative D call: TRBD2 (7 bases). The V end was cut by 0 bases, the J end by 13 bases, with 13 bases between. CDR1 is GTSNPN, CDR2 SVGIG, per germline (reference sequence). The CDR3 sequence is 12 residues long.

The V gene is TRBV4-1, the J gene TRBJ1-5; the match to TRBD1 covers 8 bases. With V trimmed by 2 bases and J by 1 base, 4 bases remained unmatched. CDR1 is MGHRA and CDR2 is YSYEKL in the germline V gene. The CDR3 sequence is 16 residues long. Here the CDR3 reads CASSQPRQGSNQPQHF. For the CDR3, the DNA is TGCGCCAGCAGCCAACCTCGACAGGGGAGCAATCAGCCCCAGCATTTT.

This sequence joins TRBV19 and TRBJ1-5, with TRBD1 identical over 7 bases. CDR3 length: 21 residues. V was pared by 4 bases and J by 6 bases, with 27 bases of the junction left unmatched. Germline values: CDR1 LNHDA, CDR2 SQIVND (reference sequence). CDR3 region: CASSTYPRTGDTHLASQPQHF. The CDR3 DNA reads as TGTGCCAGTAGTACCTATCCTCGGACAGGAGACACCCATCTAGCAAGTCAGCCCCAGCATTTT.

The J gene is TRBJ1-2, the V gene TRBV27; D not resolved. This CDR3 spans 12 amino acids. Trimming removed 5 bases at V and 8 bases at J, with 12 bases between. The germline gives CDR1 MNHEY, CDR2 SMNVEV (reference sequence). The DNA of the CDR3 is TGTGCCAGCAGTACGGGTTCGTGGGGCTACACCTTC. Translation: CASSTGSWGYTF.

On this clone itself: The same CDR3 is also encoded by other DNA sequences in this sample. The rearrangement uses TRBV27 and TRBJ1-1, with D possibly TRBD1 on 6 matching bases. CDR3 size: 14 residues. CDR1 and CDR2 (germline): MNHEY, SMNVEV (reference sequence). Trimming cost V 4 bases and J 3 bases, with 12 bases left between them. CDR3 amino acids: CASSSLGGHTEAFF. The DNA of the CDR3 is TGTGCCAGCAGTTCTCTAGGGGGGCACACTGAAGCTTTCTTT.

The chain employs TRBV30 and TRBJ1-5; possibly TRBD1 for D (5 bases). V dropped 0 bases and J dropped 4 bases, with 10 bases sitting between them. From germline, CDR1 is GTSNPN and CDR2 SVGIG (reference sequence). This CDR3 is 14 amino acids long. The CDR3 sequence is CAWSVKGRNQPQHF. The CDR3 DNA reads TGTGCCTGGAGTGTAAAGGGGAGGAATCAGCCCCAGCATTTT.

This chain's CDR3 is CASSYGTSATYEQYF. The CDR3 DNA reads as TGTGCCAGCAGCTATGGGACTAGCGCTACCTACGAGCAGTACTTC. This chain uses TRBV5-6 with TRBJ2-7, with 10 bases lining up with TRBD2. CDR1 and CDR2 from the germline V gene are SGHDT and YYEEEE. Trimming at V came to 3 bases and at J to 2 bases, leaving 5 bases not matched to a gene. The CDR3 runs to 15 residues.

This chain uses TRBV7-9 with TRBJ1-2; 7 bases match TRBD1. V lost 0 bases, J lost 14 bases, and 9 bases stayed unmatched. The CDR3 is 13 residues long. Germline assignment: CDR1 SEHNR and CDR2 FQNEAQ (reference sequence). The CDR3 spells CASSLALMSGQTF. The CDR3 coding sequence is TGTGCCAGCAGCTTAGCGCTAATGTCGGGACAGACCTTC.

The rearrangement joins TRBV5-1 to TRBJ2-1, with TRBD2 matching 11 bases. The CDR3 runs to 16 residues. The germline V gene has CDR1 SGHRS and CDR2 YFSETQ. V gave up 0 bases and J gave up 7 bases; unmatched junction bases: 6. The CDR3 here is CASSLATSGITNEQFF. The CDR3 nucleotides are TGCGCCAGCAGCTTGGCGACTAGCGGGATAACGAATGAGCAGTTCTTC.

The chain employs TRBV6-9 and TRBJ2-1, with 10 bases identical to TRBD2. V was pared by 9 bases and J by 3 bases, with 14 bases of the junction left unmatched. This CDR3 has 17 residues. The V gene's germline CDR1 is MNHGY and CDR2 SVAAGI. The CDR3 spells CASRGPFKREGYNEQFF. The DNA of the CDR3 is TGTGCCAGTAGGGGCCCCTTTAAGCGGGAGGGCTACAATGAGCAGTTCTTC.

The genes are TRBV29-1 and TRBJ2-5; D not certain. Germline assignment: CDR1 SQVTM and CDR2 ANQGSEA. Between the trimmed V and J ends, which lost 6 bases and 5 bases, there was a span of 7 bases. The CDR3 totals 10 residues. This chain's CDR3 is CSVLLETQYF. CDR3 sequence (DNA): TGCAGCGTACTCTTGGAGACCCAGTACTTC.